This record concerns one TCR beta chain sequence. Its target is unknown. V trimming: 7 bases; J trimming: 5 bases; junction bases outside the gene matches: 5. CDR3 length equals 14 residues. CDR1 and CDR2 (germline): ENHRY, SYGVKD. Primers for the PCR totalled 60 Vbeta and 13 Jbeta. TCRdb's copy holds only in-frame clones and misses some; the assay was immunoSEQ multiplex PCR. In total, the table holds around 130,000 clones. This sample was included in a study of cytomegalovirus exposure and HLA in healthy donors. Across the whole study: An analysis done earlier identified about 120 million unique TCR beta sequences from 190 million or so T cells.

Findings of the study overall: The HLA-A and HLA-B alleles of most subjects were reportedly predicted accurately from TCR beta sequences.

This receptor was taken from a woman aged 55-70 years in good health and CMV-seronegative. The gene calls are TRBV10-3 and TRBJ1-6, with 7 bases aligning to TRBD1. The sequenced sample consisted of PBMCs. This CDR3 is CAIKGDSDNSPLHF. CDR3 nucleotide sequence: TGTGCCATCAAAGGGGACAGTGATAATTCACCCCTCCACTTT.